This T cell receptor (beta chain) was identified during a study of CD4+ T cells in melanoma. CDR1 and CDR2 from the germline V gene are LNHNV and YYDKDF (reference sequence). This CDR3 spans 23 amino acids. V was trimmed by 0 bases and J by 0 bases, leaving 27 bases between them. Using immunoSEQ multiplex PCR, the repertoire was profiled, and TCRdb retains in-frame clones only, with some absent. In the table there are around 20,000 clones, about 83% of which are singletons. The rearrangement joins TRBV15 to TRBJ2-6; D is uncertain. The sequence came from a human donor with melanoma. The sample was cells from a culture (not recorded whether cultured in vitro). DNA for the CDR3: TGTGCCACCAGCAGAGATCTACTGAGGACCTTGCTATCTACTCACTCTGGGGCCAACGTCCTGACTTTC. It yields the protein CATSRDLLRTLLSTHSGANVLTF.